The rows below give T cell receptor beta chains drawn from one sample of a study of vaccination effects on CD4 cells after COVID-19. Data came from immunoSEQ multiplex PCR; TCRdb stores just in-frame clones and leaves some out. The table has about 51,000 clones, 70% to 75% seen once. The antigens of these receptors remain unknown. Sequenced here: CD4+ T cells from PBMCs cultured without peptide, sampled before COVID-19 vaccination. The origin of the receptors is a human donor who had a prior SARS-CoV-2 infection. Both conserved end residues are trimmed from each CDR3.

j_call v_call cdr3_length cdr3_aa
TRBJ2-5 TRBV5-1 11 ASSLGAWETQY
TRBJ2-3 TRBV27 12 ASRTAPSTDTQY
TRBJ2-5 TRBV5-4 13 ASSFSTGRGETQY
TRBJ2-1 TRBV11-3 17 ASSPGQGARAGRYNEQF
TRBJ2-1 TRBV10-3 14 AISEASGAYYNEQF
TRBJ2-3 TRBV2 12 ATGTSDSTDTQY
TRBJ1-1 TRBV5-1 14 ASSLVPQKMNTEAF
TRBJ1-2 TRBV7-9 13 ASSNRDGSPPGYT
TRBJ1-3 TRBV9 13 ASSVDAGAGNTIY
TRBJ2-7 TRBV7-8 12 ASSLLDPSYEQY
TRBJ2-3 TRBV7-8 12 ASSLEGRGDTQY
TRBJ1-5 TRBV9 11 ASSLEADQPQH
TRBJ1-2 TRBV6-5 12 ASSYFQAGGGYT
TRBJ1-1 TRBV9 13 ASSVGPGVGTEAF
TRBJ2-1 TRBV14 14 ASSPVLGQGSHEQF
TRBJ1-2 TRBV4-2 12 ASSPVGKDYGYT
TRBJ2-2 TRBV6-5 11 ATPGVDTGELF
TRBJ2-1 TRBV2 12 ASSYTGQFSEQF
TRBJ2-2 TRBV6-5 12 ASSYGGVGGELF
TRBJ1-1 TRBV2 12 ASSASRGNTEAF
TRBJ1-1 TRBV4-2 15 ASSQDLATDMNTEAF
TRBJ2-3 TRBV19 12 ASSITPLRGTQY
TRBJ2-5 TRBV6-5 11 ASRGTGVETQY
TRBJ2-1 TRBV2 10 ASTTTGSRAF
TRBJ1-4 TRBV18 16 ASSPAFGGGTTNEKLF
TRBJ2-5 TRBV7-2 12 ASSETRLAETQY
TRBJ1-5 TRBV6-6 12 ASSPTTGYQPQH
TRBJ2-2 TRBV9 14 ASSEYRWASAGELF
TRBJ1-1 TRBV3-1/TRBV3-2 14 ASSQPPQTVNTEAF
TRBJ1-2 TRBV27 12 ASSFSPGRDGYT
TRBJ1-2 TRBV9 11 ASSAIGPYGYT
TRBJ2-1 TRBV15 13 ATSRDPGRPNEQF
TRBJ1-4 TRBV18 16 ASSLLGQGFATNEKLF
TRBJ2-5 TRBV6-1 14 ASSEVGGTTPETQY
TRBJ2-1 TRBV5-1 12 ASSLRSGINEQF
TRBJ1-5 TRBV12-3/TRBV12-4 11 ASRPTGNQPQH
TRBJ1-3 TRBV19 10 ASQDIGNTIY
TRBJ2-1 TRBV10-3 11 AIRKDEEGQQF
TRBJ2-1 TRBV4-2 11 ASSHYASNEQF
TRBJ2-1 TRBV5-1 14 ASSLQGAPSYNEQF
TRBJ1-5 TRBV11-2 12 ASSSTGEGQPQH
TRBJ1-1 TRBV20-1 11 SASRPAGGEAF
TRBJ2-5 TRBV5-1 15 ASSSPPDRGYRETQY
TRBJ1-2 TRBV25-1 11 ASSLTQGEGYT
TRBJ2-7 TRBV2 11 ASSLPLTYEQY
TRBJ1-5 TRBV10-3 13 AISADTALNQPQH
TRBJ1-1 TRBV6-6 10 ASSAQGLEAF
TRBJ1-5 TRBV15 11 ATSRDLDQPQH
TRBJ2-2 TRBV4-1 19 ASSHPGLRTSGGTNTGELF
TRBJ2-1 TRBV11-2 14 ASSALAGVTYNEQF
TRBJ2-6 TRBV7-2 14 ASSQGWSSGANVLT
TRBJ2-5 TRBV5-1 14 ASSEGLAGGVETQY
TRBJ2-7 TRBV12-3/TRBV12-4 9 ASSYRDEQY
TRBJ1-2 TRBV12-3/TRBV12-4 10 ASSFSGSGYT
TRBJ2-1 TRBV7-3 14 ASSPRPTTSYNEQF
TRBJ1-5 TRBV19 13 ASSHAGGTNQPQH
TRBJ2-2 TRBV5-6 13 ASSLGLVNTGELF
TRBJ2-5 TRBV18 12 ASSPPAGQETQY
TRBJ1-2 TRBV6-2/TRBV6-3 11 ASSYSIREGYT